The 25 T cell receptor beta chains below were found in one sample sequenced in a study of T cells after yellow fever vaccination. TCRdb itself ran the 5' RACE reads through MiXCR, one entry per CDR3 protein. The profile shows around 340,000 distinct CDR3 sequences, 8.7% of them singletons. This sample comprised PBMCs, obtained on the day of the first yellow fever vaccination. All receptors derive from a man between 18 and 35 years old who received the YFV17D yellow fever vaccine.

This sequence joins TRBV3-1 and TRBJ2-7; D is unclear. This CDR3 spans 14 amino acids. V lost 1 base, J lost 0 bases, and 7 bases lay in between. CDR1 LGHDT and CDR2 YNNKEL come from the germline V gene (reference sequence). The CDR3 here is CASSQGASSYEQYF. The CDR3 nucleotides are TGTGCCAGCAGCCAAGGAGCCAGCTCCTACGAGCAGTACTTC.

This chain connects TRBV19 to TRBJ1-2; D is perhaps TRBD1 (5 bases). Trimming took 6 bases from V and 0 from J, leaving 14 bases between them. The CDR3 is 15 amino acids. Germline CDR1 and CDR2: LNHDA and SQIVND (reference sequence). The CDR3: CASSDRGTSNYGYTF. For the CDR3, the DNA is TGTGCCAGTAGCGACAGAGGAACCTCTAACTATGGCTACACCTTC.

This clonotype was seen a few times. CDR3 in DNA: TGCAGTGCTAGGGCGGGGGAAGCCTACAATGAGCAGTTCTTC. It is translated as CSARAGEAYNEQFF. V gene TRBV20-1 combines with J gene TRBJ2-1; 7 bases are shared with TRBD2. The CDR3 sequence is 14 residues long. With 3 bases clipped from V and 2 bases from J, the junction kept 4 bases outside the gene matches. Per germline, CDR1 DFQATT and CDR2 SNEGSKA (reference sequence).

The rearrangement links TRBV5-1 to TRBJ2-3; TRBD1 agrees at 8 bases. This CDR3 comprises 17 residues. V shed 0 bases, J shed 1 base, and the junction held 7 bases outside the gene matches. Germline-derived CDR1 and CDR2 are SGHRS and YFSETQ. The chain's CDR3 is CASSLAAGGAGTDTQYF. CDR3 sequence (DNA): TGCGCCAGCAGCTTGGCTGCAGGGGGCGCGGGCACAGATACGCAGTATTTT.

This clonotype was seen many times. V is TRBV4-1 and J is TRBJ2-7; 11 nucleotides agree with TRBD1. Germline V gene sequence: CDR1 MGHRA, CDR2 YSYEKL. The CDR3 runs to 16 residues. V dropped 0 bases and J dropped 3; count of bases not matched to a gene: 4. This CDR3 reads CASSQEIGTGGYEQYF. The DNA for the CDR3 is TGCGCCAGCAGCCAAGAAATAGGGACAGGGGGCTACGAGCAGTACTTC.

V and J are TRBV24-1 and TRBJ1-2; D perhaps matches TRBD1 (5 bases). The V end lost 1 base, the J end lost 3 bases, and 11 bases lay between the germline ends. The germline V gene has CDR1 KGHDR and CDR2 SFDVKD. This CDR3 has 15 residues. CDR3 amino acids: CATSDLSGGDYGYTF. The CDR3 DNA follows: TGTGCCACCAGTGATTTATCCGGGGGGGACTATGGCTACACCTTC.

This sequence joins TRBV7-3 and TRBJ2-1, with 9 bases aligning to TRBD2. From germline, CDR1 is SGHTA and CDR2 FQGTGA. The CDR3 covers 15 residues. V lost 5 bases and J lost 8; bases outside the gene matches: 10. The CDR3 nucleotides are TGTGCCAGCAGCCCCGGGACTAGCCGTGTCTATGAGCAGTTCTTC. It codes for CASSPGTSRVYEQFF.

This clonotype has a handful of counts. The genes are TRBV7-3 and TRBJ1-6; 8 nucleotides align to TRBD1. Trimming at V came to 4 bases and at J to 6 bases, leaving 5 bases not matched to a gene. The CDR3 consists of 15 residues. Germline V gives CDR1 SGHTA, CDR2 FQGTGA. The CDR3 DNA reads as TGTGCCAGCAGCTCCCAGGGGGCAGGTAATTCACCCCTCCACTTT. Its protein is CASSSQGAGNSPLHF.

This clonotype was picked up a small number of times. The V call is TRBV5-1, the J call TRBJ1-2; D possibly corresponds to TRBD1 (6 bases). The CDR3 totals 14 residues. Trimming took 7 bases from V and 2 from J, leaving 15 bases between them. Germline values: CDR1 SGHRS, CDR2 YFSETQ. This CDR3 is CASHSGTPNYGYTF. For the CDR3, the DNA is TGCGCCAGCCATTCAGGGACACCGAACTATGGCTACACCTTC.

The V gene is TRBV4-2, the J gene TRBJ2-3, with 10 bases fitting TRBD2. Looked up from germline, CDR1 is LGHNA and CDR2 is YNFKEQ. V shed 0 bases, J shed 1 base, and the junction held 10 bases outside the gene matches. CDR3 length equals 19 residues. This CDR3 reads CASSQDGASGGFRTDTQYF. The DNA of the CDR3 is TGTGCCAGCAGCCAAGATGGGGCTAGCGGGGGTTTCCGCACAGATACGCAGTATTTT.

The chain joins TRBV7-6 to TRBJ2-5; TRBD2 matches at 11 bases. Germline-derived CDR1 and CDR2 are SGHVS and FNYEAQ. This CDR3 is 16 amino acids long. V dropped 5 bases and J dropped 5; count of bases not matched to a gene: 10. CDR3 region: CASSPGLAGLRETQYF. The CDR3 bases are TGTGCCAGCAGCCCTGGACTAGCGGGCCTCCGGGAGACCCAGTACTTC.

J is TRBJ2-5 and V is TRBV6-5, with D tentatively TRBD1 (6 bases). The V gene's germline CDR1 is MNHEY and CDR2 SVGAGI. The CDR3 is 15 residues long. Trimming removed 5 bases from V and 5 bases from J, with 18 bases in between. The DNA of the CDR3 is TGTGCCAGCAGTCAGCCCACAGGGCTGGGGGAGACCCAGTACTTC. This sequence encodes CASSQPTGLGETQYF.

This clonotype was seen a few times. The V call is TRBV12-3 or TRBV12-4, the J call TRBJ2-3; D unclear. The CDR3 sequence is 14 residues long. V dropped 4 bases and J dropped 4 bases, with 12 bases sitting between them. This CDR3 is CASSSRIGADTQYF. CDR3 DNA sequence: TGTGCCAGCAGTTCGCGTATTGGGGCAGATACGCAGTATTTT.

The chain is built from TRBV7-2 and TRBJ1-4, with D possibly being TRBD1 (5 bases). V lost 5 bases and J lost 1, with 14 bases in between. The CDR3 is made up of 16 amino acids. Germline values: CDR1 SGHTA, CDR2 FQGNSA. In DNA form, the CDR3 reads TGTGCCAGCAGCCGGGACTTGAGTTTAACTAATGAAAAACTGTTTTTT. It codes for CASSRDLSLTNEKLFF.

The CDR3: CASSRGDGPLRDEQYF. CDR3 bases: TGTGCCAGCTCACGAGGGGACGGACCTTTAAGGGACGAGCAGTACTTC. This chain joins TRBV18 and TRBJ2-7, with D perhaps given as TRBD1 or TRBD2 (5 bases each). The germline gives CDR1 KGHSH, CDR2 LQKENI. V lost 4 bases and J 5 bases, leaving 21 bases between the germline ends. The CDR3 contains 16 residues.

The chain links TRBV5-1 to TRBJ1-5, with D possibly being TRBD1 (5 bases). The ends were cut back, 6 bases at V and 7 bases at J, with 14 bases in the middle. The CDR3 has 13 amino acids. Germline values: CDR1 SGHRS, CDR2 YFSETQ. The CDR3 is CASNKGRSQPQHF. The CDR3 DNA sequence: TGCGCCAGCAACAAGGGGCGATCCCAGCCCCAGCATTTT. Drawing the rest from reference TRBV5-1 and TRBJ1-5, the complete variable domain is KAGVTQTPRYLIKTRGQQVTLSCSPISGHRSVSWYQQTPGQGLQFLFEYFSETQRNKGNFPGRFSGRQFSNSRSEMNVSTLELGDSALYLCASNKGRSQPQHFGDGTRLSIL.

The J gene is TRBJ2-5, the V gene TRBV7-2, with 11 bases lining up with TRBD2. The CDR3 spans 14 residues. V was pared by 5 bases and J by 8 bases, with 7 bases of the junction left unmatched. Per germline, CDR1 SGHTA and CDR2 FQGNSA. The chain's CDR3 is CASSPGLAGETQYF. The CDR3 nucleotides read TGTGCCAGCAGCCCTGGACTAGCGGGCGAAACCCAGTACTTC.

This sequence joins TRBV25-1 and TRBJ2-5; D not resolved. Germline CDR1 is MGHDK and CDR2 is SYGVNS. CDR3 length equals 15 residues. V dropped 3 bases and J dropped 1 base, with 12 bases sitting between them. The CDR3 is CASSEAPSFQETQYF. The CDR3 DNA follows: TGTGCCAGCAGTGAGGCCCCGTCGTTCCAAGAGACCCAGTACTTC.

In DNA, the CDR3 is TGTGCCAGCAGTTACTCACTTTGGGAAGGGAAGGGCTACACCTTC. Translated, it gives CASSYSLWEGKGYTF. The V call is TRBV6-5, the J call TRBJ1-2; no firm D call. Trimming shortened V by 0 bases and J by 8 bases, and 16 bases separated the two germline ends. Germline CDR1 and CDR2: MNHEY and SVGAGI. The CDR3 consists of 15 residues.

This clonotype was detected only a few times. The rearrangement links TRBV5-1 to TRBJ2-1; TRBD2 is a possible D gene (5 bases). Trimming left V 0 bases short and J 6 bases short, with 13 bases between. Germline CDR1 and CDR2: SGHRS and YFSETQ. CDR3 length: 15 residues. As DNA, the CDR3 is TGCGCCAGCAGCTTGGTGGCTAGCCGGGGCAATGAGCAGTTCTTC. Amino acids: CASSLVASRGNEQFF. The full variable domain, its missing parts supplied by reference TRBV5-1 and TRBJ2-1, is KAGVTQTPRYLIKTRGQQVTLSCSPISGHRSVSWYQQTPGQGLQFLFEYFSETQRNKGNFPGRFSGRQFSNSRSEMNVSTLELGDSALYLCASSLVASRGNEQFFGPGTRLTVL.

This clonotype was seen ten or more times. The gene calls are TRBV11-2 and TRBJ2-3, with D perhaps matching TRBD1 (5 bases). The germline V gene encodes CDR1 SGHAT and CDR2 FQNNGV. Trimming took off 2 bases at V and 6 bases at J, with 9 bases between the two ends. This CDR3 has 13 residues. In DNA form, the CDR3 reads TGTGCCAGCAGCTTACTGACAGCCGATACGCAGTATTTT. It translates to CASSLLTADTQYF.

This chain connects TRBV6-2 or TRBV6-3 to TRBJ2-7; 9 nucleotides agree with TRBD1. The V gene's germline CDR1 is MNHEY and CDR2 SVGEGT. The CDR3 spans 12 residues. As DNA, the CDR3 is TGTGGAAACGGGACAGGGAATTACGAGCAGTACGTC. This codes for CGNGTGNYEQYV.

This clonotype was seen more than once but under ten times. The CDR3: CASSYGGFSRIGTEAFF. The CDR3 DNA sequence: TGTGCCAGCAGTTACGGAGGTTTTTCGCGGATAGGCACTGAAGCTTTCTTT. The chain carries TRBV6-5 and TRBJ1-1; D is unresolved. Germline-derived CDR1 and CDR2 are MNHEY and SVGAGI. The CDR3 contains 17 residues. V was pared by 2 bases and J by 4 bases, with 20 bases between.

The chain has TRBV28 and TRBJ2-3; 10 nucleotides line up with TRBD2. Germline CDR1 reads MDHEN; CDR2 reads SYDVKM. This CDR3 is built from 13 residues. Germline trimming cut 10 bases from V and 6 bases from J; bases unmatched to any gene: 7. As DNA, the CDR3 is TGTGCCATCCGAGCGGGGGGGGTGGATACGCAGTATTTT. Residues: CAIRAGGVDTQYF.

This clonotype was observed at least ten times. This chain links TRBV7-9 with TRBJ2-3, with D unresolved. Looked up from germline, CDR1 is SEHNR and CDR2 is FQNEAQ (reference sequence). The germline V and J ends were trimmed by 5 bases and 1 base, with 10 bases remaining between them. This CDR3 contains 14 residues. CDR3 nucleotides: TGTGCCAGCAGCCTCTACGACGGCACAGATACGCAGTATTTT. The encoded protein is CASSLYDGTDTQYF. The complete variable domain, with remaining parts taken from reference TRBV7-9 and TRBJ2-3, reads DTGVSQNPRHKITKRGQNVTFRCDPISEHNRLYWYRQTLGQGPEFLTYFQNEAQLEKSRLLSDRFSAERPKGSFSTLEIQRTEQGDSAMYLCASSLYDGTDTQYFGPGTRLTVL.